The present entry profiles one T cell receptor (beta chain) with its context. Its antigen remains unidentified. Other DNA sequences in the sample encode the same CDR3. The sample belongs to a study of shared clonotypes between healthy human individuals. Profiling relied on immunoSEQ multiplex PCR, and the TCRdb table lists in-frame clones only, not all of them. The table lists 2 million or so clones, approximately 94% of them singletons. Germline V gene lookup returns CDR1 SGHNT and CDR2 YYREEE (reference sequence). The V and J ends lost 2 bases and 9 bases respectively, with 6 bases between them. The CDR3 contains 11 residues. The naive CD8 subset, CD45RO-negative cells positively selected for CCR7, excluded terminally differentiated effector memory CD45RA+ cells. All donors were healthy HIV-negative adults lacking recent acute infections or vaccinations. Broader study findings: A handful of donors showed sharing of about 4.8% of naive CD4 clonotypes. Although depth was large, rarefaction showed that sequencing of the sorted subsets was incomplete. Naive subsets, compared against memory subsets, generally had larger estimated richness values.

J is TRBJ2-1 and V is TRBV5-4; no definite D call. The sequenced sample was naive CD8+ T cells sorted from blood. The source is a man aged 18 to 30 in good health. The CDR3: CASSFGTEQFF. DNA of the CDR3: TGTGCCAGCAGCTTCGGAACTGAGCAGTTCTTC.